What follows are 17 T cell receptor beta chains derived from one specimen sequenced in a study of response to subunit inactivated influenza vaccine. TCRdb analysed the RT-PCR reads with MiXCR anew, one entry per CDR3 protein. Of hundreds of thousands of distinct CDR3 sequences in the sample, approximately 23% are singletons; the top ten hold about a tenth. Sequences were derived from PBMCs from blood, sampled around 22 months after vaccination. The receptors here all came from a man between 50 and 75 years old who received an inactivated influenza vaccine.

In its sample, this clonotype was seen a few times. J is TRBJ1-4 and V is TRBV4-2, with no clear D. The length of the CDR3 is 12 residues. Germline-derived CDR1 and CDR2 are LGHNA and YNFKEQ. Trimming pared 2 bases from V and 7 bases from J, leaving 5 bases between. Written as DNA, the CDR3 is TGTGCCAGCAGCCAAACCGCTGAAAAACTGTTTTTT. It is translated as CASSQTAEKLFF.

The chain has TRBV6-5 and TRBJ2-3; D uncertain. From germline, CDR1 is MNHEY and CDR2 SVGAGI. Trimming removed 8 bases from V and 5 bases from J, with 5 bases in between. The CDR3 has 10 residues. CDR3 in amino acids: CASGGDTQYF. The CDR3 coding sequence is TGTGCCAGCGGTGGAGATACGCAGTATTTT.

This clonotype was observed a handful of times. This chain links TRBV7-2 with TRBJ1-1; D gene unclear. The germline CDR1 and CDR2 sequences are SGHTA and FQGNSA. V dropped 5 bases and J dropped 4 bases, with 17 bases sitting between them. The CDR3 covers 15 residues. DNA of the CDR3: TGTGCCAGCAGCGCCAAATCCGGGGATAGCACTGAAGCTTTCTTT. Amino acids: CASSAKSGDSTEAFF. The full variable domain, with the rest looked up from reference TRBV7-2 and TRBJ1-1, is GAGVSQSPSNKVTEKGKDVELRCDPISGHTALYWYRQSLGQGLEFLIYFQGNSAPDKSGLPSDRFSAERTGGSVSTLTIQRTQQEDSAVYLCASSAKSGDSTEAFFGQGTRLTVV.

V gene TRBV5-1 combines with J gene TRBJ2-5; D remains ambiguous. This CDR3 has 14 amino acids. V gave up 0 bases and J gave up 4 bases, with 10 bases separating them. Germline V gene sequence: CDR1 SGHRS, CDR2 YFSETQ. CDR3 sequence (DNA): TGCGCCAGCAGCTTGGATACAGTAGGAGAGACCCAGTACTTC. As protein: CASSLDTVGETQYF.

V gene TRBV7-2 combines with J gene TRBJ2-7; D call uncertain. This CDR3 has 16 amino acids. From germline, CDR1 is SGHTA and CDR2 FQGNSA. V dropped 2 bases and J dropped 0 bases, with 14 bases sitting between them. The CDR3 loop reads CASSLMAALNSYEQYF. The DNA of the CDR3 is TGTGCCAGCAGCTTAATGGCGGCATTAAACTCCTACGAGCAGTACTTC.

Only a few counts were recorded for this clonotype. The rearrangement joins TRBV5-4 to TRBJ2-5, with 10 positions matching TRBD1. Germline assignment: CDR1 SGHNT and CDR2 YYREEE (reference sequence). Unmatched junction bases numbered 7, after V lost 4 bases and J lost 4 bases. This CDR3 has 15 amino acids. In nucleotides, the CDR3 is TGTGCCAGCAGCGCAACCGGGACAGGGGTAGAGACCCAGTACTTC. Translating it yields CASSATGTGVETQYF. Variable domain in full (rest from reference TRBV5-4 and TRBJ2-5): ETGVTQSPTHLIKTRGQQVTLRCSSQSGHNTVSWYQQALGQGPQFIFQYYREEENGRGNFPPRFSGLQFPNYSSELNVNALELDDSALYLCASSATGTGVETQYFGPGTRLLVL.

This clonotype was counted many times. The chain recombines TRBV5-1 with TRBJ2-5, with TRBD1 identical over 7 bases. The V gene's germline CDR1 is SGHRS and CDR2 YFSETQ. Germline trimming cut 4 bases from V and 5 bases from J; bases unmatched to any gene: 8. This CDR3 has 14 amino acids. The DNA for the CDR3 is TGCGCCAGCAGCGCTACAGGGGTGGCTGAGACCCAGTACTTC. Translated: CASSATGVAETQYF.

This sequence joins TRBV5-8 and TRBJ1-1; no reliable D call. Trimming took off 6 bases at V and 1 base at J, with 10 bases between the two ends. There are 13 residues in the CDR3. From germline, CDR1 is SGHTS and CDR2 YDEGEE. The CDR3 region is CASNGYRNTEAFF. Here the CDR3 DNA reads TGTGCCAGCAATGGTTACAGGAACACTGAAGCTTTCTTT.

This chain uses TRBV9 with TRBJ2-2, with TRBD2 matching over 7 bases. V gave up 2 bases and J gave up 5 bases; unmatched junction bases: 6. This CDR3 is built from 15 residues. Germline values: CDR1 SGDLS, CDR2 YYNGEE. The CDR3 spells CASSVPGGITGELFF. The DNA for the CDR3 is TGTGCCAGCAGCGTCCCCGGGGGGATAACCGGGGAGCTGTTTTTT. The whole variable domain, remainder taken from reference TRBV9 and TRBJ2-2, is DSGVTQTPKHLITATGQRVTLRCSPRSGDLSVYWYQQSLDQGLQFLIQYYNGEERAKGNILERFSAQQFPDLHSELNLSSLELGDSALYFCASSVPGGITGELFFGEGSRLTVL.

In its sample, this clonotype was seen a few times. The V call is TRBV12-3 or TRBV12-4, the J call TRBJ1-2, with 7 bases matching TRBD1. J was trimmed by 5 bases and V by 6 bases; bases with no gene match: 6. There are 13 residues in the CDR3. The CDR3, as DNA: TGTGCCAGCAGGGGACAGCTTGCTTATGGCTACACCTTC. It specifies CASRGQLAYGYTF.

J is TRBJ2-7 and V is TRBV29-1; 8 nucleotides align to TRBD1. V trimming: 4 bases; J trimming: 4 bases; junction bases outside the gene matches: 6. CDR1 SQVTM and CDR2 ANQGSEA come from the germline V gene. This CDR3 region has 13 residues. CDR3 DNA: TGCAGCGTTGCCAAGGACAGGGCGTACGAGCAGTACTTC. This translates into CSVAKDRAYEQYF.

This clonotype has more than one count but fewer than ten. The V call is TRBV2, the J call TRBJ1-1; no definite D call. V was pared by 6 bases and J by 2 bases, with 16 bases between. CDR3 length equals 15 residues. From germline, CDR1 is SNHLY and CDR2 FYNNEI. DNA of the CDR3: TGTGCCAGCAGCCGAAATGGACGGGTTAACACTGAAGCTTTCTTT. Translation: CASSRNGRVNTEAFF. Filled out from reference TRBV2 and TRBJ1-1, the complete variable domain reads EPEVTQTPSHQVTQMGQEVILRCVPISNHLYFYWYRQILGQKVEFLVSFYNNEISEKSEIFDDQFSVERPDGSNFTLKIRSTKLEDSAMYFCASSRNGRVNTEAFFGQGTRLTVV.

V gene TRBV24-1 combines with J gene TRBJ2-2; D possibly matches TRBD1 or TRBD2 (5 bases each). Trimming left V 9 bases short and J 1 base short, with 14 bases between. Germline V lookup: CDR1 KGHDR, CDR2 SFDVKD. The CDR3 covers 15 residues. CDR3 amino acids: CATAYGTGNTGELFF. CDR3 in DNA: TGTGCCACCGCCTACGGGACGGGGAACACCGGGGAGCTGTTTTTT.

This clonotype was recorded many times. The genes are TRBV4-3 and TRBJ1-3, with D perhaps TRBD1 (5 bases). Germline lookup yields CDR1 LGHNA and CDR2 YSLEER. This CDR3 comprises 15 residues. V lost 0 bases to trimming and J lost 7 bases, with 13 bases between them. The CDR3 reads CASSQDKGWKNTIYF. As DNA, the CDR3 is TGCGCCAGCAGCCAAGACAAGGGGTGGAAGAACACCATATATTTT.

This clonotype was found a few times. This rearrangement joins TRBV24-1 to TRBJ2-1; 9 bases align to TRBD2. In germline, CDR1 is KGHDR, CDR2 SFDVKD. This CDR3 has 17 residues. The J segment lost 9 bases and the V segment lost 4 bases, leaving 15 bases of the junction unmatched. Here the CDR3 DNA reads TGTGCCACCAGTGACCCCCTAGCGGGGCGAGAATCCAGTGAGCAGTTCTTC. Its protein is CATSDPLAGRESSEQFF.

This clonotype turned up a few times. The V call is TRBV15, the J call TRBJ2-7; D might be TRBD1 (6 bases). V was clipped by 0 bases and J by 1 base, with 10 bases between them. The CDR3 runs 15 residues. Per the germline V gene, CDR1 is LNHNV and CDR2 is YYDKDF (reference sequence). The CDR3 here is CATSRDVGHSYEQYF. In DNA form, the CDR3 reads TGTGCCACCAGCAGAGACGTGGGACATTCCTACGAGCAGTACTTC.

In this sample, this clonotype turned up a few times. This sequence joins TRBV7-2 and TRBJ2-4; 14 bases match TRBD2. The CDR3 covers 17 residues. J was trimmed by 2 bases and V by 4 bases; bases with no gene match: 4. The germline gives CDR1 SGHTA, CDR2 FQGNSA. The CDR3 protein is CASSSTSGRAPKNIQYF. CDR3 in DNA: TGTGCCAGCAGCTCGACTAGCGGGAGGGCCCCCAAAAACATTCAGTACTTC.